Reported below is one T cell receptor beta chain. Its antigen remains unidentified. CDR1 and CDR2 (germline): SGHDN, FVKESK. The CDR3 runs to 13 residues. V lost 0 bases and J lost 10, with 11 bases in between. The record originates from a study of blood T cells in healthy people across ages. About the study: Template switching captured about one barcoded beta molecule per two T cells.

Study results and limitations: Any conclusive comparison of naive versus antigen-experienced cells was prevented by using unsorted PBMCs. Age brought a roughly linear fall in TCR beta diversity measured per million T cells.

A second roughly 6 to 12 cycle PCR used barcoded and J-beta primers. Each CDR3 protein is one row after TCRdb ran MiXCR on the 5' RACE reads. This table holds some 1.7 million distinct CDR3 sequences, 28% found once. The gene calls are TRBV14 and TRBJ2-3; no clear D. The sequence came from a woman in her twenties or thirties in good health. What was sequenced was blood. DNA for the CDR3: TGTGCCAGCAGCCAAGATCGTCCAGGTTCGCAGTATTTT. Its translation is CASSQDRPGSQYF.